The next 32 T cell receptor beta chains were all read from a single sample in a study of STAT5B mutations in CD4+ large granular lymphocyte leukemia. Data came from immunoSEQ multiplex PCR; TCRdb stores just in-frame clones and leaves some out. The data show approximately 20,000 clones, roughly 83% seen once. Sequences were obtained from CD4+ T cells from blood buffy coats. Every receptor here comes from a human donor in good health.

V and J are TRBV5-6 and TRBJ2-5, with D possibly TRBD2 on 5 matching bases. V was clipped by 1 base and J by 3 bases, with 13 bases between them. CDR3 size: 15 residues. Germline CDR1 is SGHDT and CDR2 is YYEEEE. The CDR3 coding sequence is TGTGCCAGCAGCTTGATACTAGTAGAGGAAGAGACCCAGTACTTC. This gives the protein CASSLILVEEETQYF.

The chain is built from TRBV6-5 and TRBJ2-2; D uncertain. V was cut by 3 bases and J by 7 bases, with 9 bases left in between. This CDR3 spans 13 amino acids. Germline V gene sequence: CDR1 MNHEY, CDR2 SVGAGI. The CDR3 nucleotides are TGTGCCAGCAGTTATGATAGAGGCGGGGAGCTGTTTTTT. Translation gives CASSYDRGGELFF.

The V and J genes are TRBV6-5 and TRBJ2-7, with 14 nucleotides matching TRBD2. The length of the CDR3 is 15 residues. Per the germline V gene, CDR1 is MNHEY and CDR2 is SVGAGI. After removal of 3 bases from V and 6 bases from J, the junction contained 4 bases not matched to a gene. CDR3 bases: TGTGCCAGCAGTTATGGGACTAGCGGGAGTCGCGAGCAGTACTTC. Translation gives CASSYGTSGSREQYF.

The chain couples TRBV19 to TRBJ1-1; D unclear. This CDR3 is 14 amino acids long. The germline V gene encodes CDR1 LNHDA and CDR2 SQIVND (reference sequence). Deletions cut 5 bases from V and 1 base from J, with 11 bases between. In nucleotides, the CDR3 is TGTGCCAGTAGTCCCTTAGGCCCGAACACTGAAGCTTTCTTT. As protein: CASSPLGPNTEAFF. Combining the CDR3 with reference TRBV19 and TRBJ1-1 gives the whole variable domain DGGITQSPKYLFRKEGQNVTLSCEQNLNHDAMYWYRQDPGQGLRLIYYSQIVNDFQKGDIAEGYSVSREKKESFPLTVTSAQKNPTAFYLCASSPLGPNTEAFFGQGTRLTVV.

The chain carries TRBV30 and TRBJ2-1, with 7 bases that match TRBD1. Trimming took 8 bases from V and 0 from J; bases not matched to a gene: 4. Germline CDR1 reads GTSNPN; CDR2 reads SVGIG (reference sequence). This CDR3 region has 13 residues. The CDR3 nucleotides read TGTGCCCAACGACAGGGCTCCTACAATGAGCAGTTCTTC. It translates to CAQRQGSYNEQFF.

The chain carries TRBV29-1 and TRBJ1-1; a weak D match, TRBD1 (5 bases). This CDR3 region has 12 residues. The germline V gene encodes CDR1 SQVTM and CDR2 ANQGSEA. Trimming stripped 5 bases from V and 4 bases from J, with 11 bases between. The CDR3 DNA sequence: TGCAGCGTTCTCATAGGGGCCACTGAAGCTTTCTTT. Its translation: CSVLIGATEAFF.

For the CDR3, the DNA is TGTGCCAGCAGCTTAGGTGCTAGCGGGAGCTCCTACAATGAGCAGTTCTTC. Its translation: CASSLGASGSSYNEQFF. This chain links TRBV11-3 with TRBJ2-1; TRBD2 matches 10 bases. V shed 1 base and J 0 bases; nucleotides not matched to a gene: 3. There are 17 residues in the CDR3. Germline-derived CDR1 and CDR2 are SGHNT and YENEEA.

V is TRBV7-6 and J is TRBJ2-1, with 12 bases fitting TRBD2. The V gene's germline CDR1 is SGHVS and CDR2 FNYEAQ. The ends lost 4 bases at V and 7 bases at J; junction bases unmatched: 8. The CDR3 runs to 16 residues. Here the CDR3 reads CASSSTSGSPLNEQFF. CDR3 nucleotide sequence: TGTGCCAGCAGCTCGACTAGCGGGAGCCCCCTAAATGAGCAGTTCTTC.

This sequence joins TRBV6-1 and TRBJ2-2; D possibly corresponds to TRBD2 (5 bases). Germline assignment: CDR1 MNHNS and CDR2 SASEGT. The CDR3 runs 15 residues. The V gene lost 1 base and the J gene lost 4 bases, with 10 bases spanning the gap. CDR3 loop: CASSEVGDITGELFF. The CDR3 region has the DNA TGTGCCAGCAGTGAAGTGGGAGACATCACCGGGGAGCTGTTTTTT.

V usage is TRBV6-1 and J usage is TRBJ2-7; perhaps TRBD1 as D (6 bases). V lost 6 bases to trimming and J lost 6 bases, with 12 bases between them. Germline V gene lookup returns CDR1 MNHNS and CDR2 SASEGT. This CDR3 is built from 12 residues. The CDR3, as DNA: TGTGCCAGCAGGGACACAGGGCCCGAGCAGTACTTC. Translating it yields CASRDTGPEQYF.

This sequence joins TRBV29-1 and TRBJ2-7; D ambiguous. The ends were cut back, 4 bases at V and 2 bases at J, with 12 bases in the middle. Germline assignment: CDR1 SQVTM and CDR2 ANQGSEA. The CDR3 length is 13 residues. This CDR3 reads CSVVANSPYEQYF. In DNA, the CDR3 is TGCAGCGTTGTAGCAAACTCCCCCTACGAGCAGTACTTC.

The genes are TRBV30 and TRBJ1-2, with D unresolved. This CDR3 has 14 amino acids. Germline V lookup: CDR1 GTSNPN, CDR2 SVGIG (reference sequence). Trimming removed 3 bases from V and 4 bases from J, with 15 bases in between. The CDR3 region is CAWSRDPDFYGYTF. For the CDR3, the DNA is TGTGCCTGGAGCCGGGATCCAGACTTCTATGGCTACACCTTC.

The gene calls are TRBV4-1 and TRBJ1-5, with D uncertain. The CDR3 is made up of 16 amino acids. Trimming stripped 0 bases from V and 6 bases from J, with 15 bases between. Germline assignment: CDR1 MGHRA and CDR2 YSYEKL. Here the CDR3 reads CASSQEIRQISQPQHF. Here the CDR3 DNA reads TGCGCCAGCAGCCAAGAGATCCGGCAGATAAGTCAGCCCCAGCATTTT.

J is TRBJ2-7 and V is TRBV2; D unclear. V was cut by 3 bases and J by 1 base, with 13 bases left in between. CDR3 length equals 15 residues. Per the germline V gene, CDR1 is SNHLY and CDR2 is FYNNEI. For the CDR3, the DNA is TGTGCCAGCAGTGACGTCTACCCCGCATCCTACGAGCAGTACTTC. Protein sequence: CASSDVYPASYEQYF. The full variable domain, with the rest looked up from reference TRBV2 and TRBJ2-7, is EPEVTQTPSHQVTQMGQEVILRCVPISNHLYFYWYRQILGQKVEFLVSFYNNEISEKSEIFDDQFSVERPDGSNFTLKIRSTKLEDSAMYFCASSDVYPASYEQYFGPGTRLTVT.

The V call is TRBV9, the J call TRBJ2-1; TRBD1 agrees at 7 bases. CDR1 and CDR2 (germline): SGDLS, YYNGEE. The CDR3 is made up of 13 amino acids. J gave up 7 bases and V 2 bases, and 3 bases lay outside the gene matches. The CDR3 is CASSVIQGNEQFF. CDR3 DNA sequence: TGTGCCAGCAGCGTTATACAGGGGAATGAGCAGTTCTTC.

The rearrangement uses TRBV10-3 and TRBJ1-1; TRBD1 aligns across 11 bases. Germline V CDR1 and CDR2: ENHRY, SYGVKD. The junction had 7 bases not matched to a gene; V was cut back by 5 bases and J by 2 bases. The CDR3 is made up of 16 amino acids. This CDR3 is CAISNRDRGINTEAFF. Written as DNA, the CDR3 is TGTGCCATCAGTAACCGGGACAGGGGGATTAACACTGAAGCTTTCTTT.

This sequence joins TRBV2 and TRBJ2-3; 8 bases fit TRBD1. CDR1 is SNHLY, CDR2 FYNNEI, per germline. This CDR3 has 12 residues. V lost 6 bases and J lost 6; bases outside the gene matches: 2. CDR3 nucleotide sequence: TGTGCCAGCAGGGACAGGGTTGATACGCAGTATTTT. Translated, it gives CASRDRVDTQYF.

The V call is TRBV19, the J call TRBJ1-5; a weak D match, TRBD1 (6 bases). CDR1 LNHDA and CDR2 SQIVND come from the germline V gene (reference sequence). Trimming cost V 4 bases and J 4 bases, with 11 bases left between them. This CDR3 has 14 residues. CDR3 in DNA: TGTGCCAGTAGTAGGGGGGCTGGAAATCAGCCCCAGCATTTT. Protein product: CASSRGAGNQPQHF. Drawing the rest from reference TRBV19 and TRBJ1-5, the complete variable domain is DGGITQSPKYLFRKEGQNVTLSCEQNLNHDAMYWYRQDPGQGLRLIYYSQIVNDFQKGDIAEGYSVSREKKESFPLTVTSAQKNPTAFYLCASSRGAGNQPQHFGDGTRLSIL.

The CDR3 bases are TGTGCCTGGAGTGCCGGGACAGGATCTGGAAACACCATATATTTT. This translates into CAWSAGTGSGNTIYF. This chain links TRBV30 with TRBJ1-3; TRBD1 aligns across 8 bases. Germline-derived CDR1 and CDR2 are GTSNPN and SVGIG (reference sequence). V trimming: 1 base; J trimming: 1 base; junction bases outside the gene matches: 3. The CDR3 is made up of 15 amino acids.

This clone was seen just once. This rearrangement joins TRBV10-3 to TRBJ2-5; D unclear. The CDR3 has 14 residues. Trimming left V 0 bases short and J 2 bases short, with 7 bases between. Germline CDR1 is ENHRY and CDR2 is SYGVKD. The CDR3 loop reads CAISESIRQETQYF. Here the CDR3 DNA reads TGTGCCATCAGTGAGTCGATCAGGCAAGAGACCCAGTACTTC.

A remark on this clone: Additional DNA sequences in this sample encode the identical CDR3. The CDR3 nucleotides read TGTGCCACCAGCAGAGTAGGGGCAGGGCGCAATCAGCCCCAGCATTTT. Protein product: CATSRVGAGRNQPQHF. The V and J genes are TRBV15 and TRBJ1-5, with D perhaps TRBD1 (5 bases). V was trimmed by 1 base and J by 2 bases, leaving 12 bases between them. Germline assignment: CDR1 LNHNV and CDR2 YYDKDF (reference sequence). The length of the CDR3 is 16 residues.

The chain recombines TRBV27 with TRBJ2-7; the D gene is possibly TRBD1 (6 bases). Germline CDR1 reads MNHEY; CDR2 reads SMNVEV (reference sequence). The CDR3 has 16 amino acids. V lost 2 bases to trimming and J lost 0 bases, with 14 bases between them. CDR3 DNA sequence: TGTGCCAGCAGTTTAATCCCGACAGGTAGCTCCTACGAGCAGTACTTC. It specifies CASSLIPTGSSYEQYF.

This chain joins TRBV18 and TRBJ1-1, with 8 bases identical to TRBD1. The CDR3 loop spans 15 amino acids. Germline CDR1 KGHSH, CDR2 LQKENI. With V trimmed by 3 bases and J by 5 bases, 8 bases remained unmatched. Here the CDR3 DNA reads TGTGCCAGCTCACCCTTATACAGGGGGGGAACTGAAGCTTTCTTT. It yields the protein CASSPLYRGGTEAFF.

Written as DNA, the CDR3 is TGCAGCGTTAAGGACAGATTGAACACTGAAGCTTTCTTT. Residues: CSVKDRLNTEAFF. This chain joins TRBV29-1 and TRBJ1-1; the D gene is possibly TRBD1 (6 bases). The CDR3 contains 13 residues. With 5 bases removed from V and 0 bases from J, the gap between germline ends came to 10 bases. The germline V gene has CDR1 SQVTM and CDR2 ANQGSEA.

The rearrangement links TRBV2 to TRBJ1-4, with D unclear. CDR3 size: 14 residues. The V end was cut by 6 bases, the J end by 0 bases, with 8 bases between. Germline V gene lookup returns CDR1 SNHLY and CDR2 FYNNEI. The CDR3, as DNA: TGTGCCAGCAGGGACGGAGCAACTAATGAAAAACTGTTTTTT. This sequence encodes CASRDGATNEKLFF. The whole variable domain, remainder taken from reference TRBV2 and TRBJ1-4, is EPEVTQTPSHQVTQMGQEVILRCVPISNHLYFYWYRQILGQKVEFLVSFYNNEISEKSEIFDDQFSVERPDGSNFTLKIRSTKLEDSAMYFCASRDGATNEKLFFGSGTQLSVL.

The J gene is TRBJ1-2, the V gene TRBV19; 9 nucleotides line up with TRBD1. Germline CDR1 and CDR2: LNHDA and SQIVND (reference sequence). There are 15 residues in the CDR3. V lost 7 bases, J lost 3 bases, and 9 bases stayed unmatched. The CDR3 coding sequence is TGTGCCAGTACCTACTACAGGGGGCGCGACTATGGCTACACCTTC. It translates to CASTYYRGRDYGYTF.

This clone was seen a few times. The CDR3 protein is CASSPTAGSYEQFF. CDR3 nucleotide sequence: TGTGCCAGCAGCCCCACAGCGGGGAGCTATGAGCAGTTCTTC. The chain carries TRBV11-2 and TRBJ2-1; 7 positions agree with TRBD2. The CDR3 contains 14 residues. The germline V gene has CDR1 SGHAT and CDR2 FQNNGV. Trimming cost V 5 bases and J 8 bases; bases outside gene matches: 9. The full variable domain, its missing parts supplied by reference TRBV11-2 and TRBJ2-1, is EAGVAQSPRYKIIEKRQSVAFWCNPISGHATLYWYQQILGQGPKLLIQFQNNGVVDDSQLPKDRFSAERLKGVDSTLKIQPAKLEDSAVYLCASSPTAGSYEQFFGPGTRLTVL.

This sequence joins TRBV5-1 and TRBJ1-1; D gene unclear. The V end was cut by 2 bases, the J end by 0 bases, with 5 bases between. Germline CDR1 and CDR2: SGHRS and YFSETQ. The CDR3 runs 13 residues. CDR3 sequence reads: CASSFNLNTEAFF. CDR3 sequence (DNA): TGCGCCAGCAGCTTTAATCTGAACACTGAAGCTTTCTTT.

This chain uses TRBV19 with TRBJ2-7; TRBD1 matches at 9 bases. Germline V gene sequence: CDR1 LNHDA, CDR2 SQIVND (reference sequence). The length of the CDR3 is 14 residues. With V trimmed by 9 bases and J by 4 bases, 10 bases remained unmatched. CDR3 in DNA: TGTGCCAGCCTATTAGGGACAGGGAGTTACGAGCAGTACTTC. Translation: CASLLGTGSYEQYF.

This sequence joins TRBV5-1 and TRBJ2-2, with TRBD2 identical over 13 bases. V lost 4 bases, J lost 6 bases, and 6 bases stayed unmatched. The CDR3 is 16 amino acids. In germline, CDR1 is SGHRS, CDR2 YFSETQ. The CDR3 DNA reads TGCGCCAGCAGCCCCACTAGCGGGAGGGCGGCCGGGGAGCTGTTTTTT. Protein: CASSPTSGRAAGELFF.

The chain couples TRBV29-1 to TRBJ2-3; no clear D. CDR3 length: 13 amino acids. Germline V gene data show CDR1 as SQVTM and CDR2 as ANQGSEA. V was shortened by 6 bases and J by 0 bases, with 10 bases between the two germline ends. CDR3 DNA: TGCAGCGTCGACGGACCTAGCACAGATACGCAGTATTTT. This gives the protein CSVDGPSTDTQYF.

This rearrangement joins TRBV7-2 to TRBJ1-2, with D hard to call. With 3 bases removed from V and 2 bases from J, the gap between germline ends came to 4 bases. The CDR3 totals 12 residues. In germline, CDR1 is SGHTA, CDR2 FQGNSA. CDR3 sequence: CASSFNNYGYTF. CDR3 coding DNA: TGTGCCAGCAGCTTTAACAACTATGGCTACACCTTC.